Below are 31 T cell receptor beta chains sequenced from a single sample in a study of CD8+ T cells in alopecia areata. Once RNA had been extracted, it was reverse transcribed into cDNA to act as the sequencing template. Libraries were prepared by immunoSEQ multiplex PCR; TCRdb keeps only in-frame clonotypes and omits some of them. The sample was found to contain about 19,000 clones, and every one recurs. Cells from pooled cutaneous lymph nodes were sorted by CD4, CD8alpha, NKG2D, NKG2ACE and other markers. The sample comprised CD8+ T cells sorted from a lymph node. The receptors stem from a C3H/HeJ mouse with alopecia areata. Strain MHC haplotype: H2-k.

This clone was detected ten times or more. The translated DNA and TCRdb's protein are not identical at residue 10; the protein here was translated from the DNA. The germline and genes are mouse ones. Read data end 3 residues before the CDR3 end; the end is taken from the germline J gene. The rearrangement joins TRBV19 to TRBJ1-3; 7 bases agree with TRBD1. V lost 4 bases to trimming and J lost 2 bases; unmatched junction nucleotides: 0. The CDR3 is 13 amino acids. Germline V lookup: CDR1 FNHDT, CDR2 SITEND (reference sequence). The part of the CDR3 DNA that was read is TGTGCCAGCAGTGGACAGGCTGGAAATACG. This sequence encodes CASSGQAGNT. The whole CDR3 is CASSGQAGNTLYF.

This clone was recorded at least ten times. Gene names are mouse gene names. CDR3 residues: CASSGRDWGAETLYF. The DNA read from the CDR3 is TGTGCCAGCAGTGGCCGGGACTGGGGTGCAGAA. The rearrangement joins TRBV13-1 to TRBJ2-3; 9 bases are a match to TRBD2. The CDR3 is cut off 4 residues early in the read; its end comes from the germline J gene. From germline, CDR1 is NSHNY and CDR2 SYGAGN. Losses at the gene ends were 3 bases for V and 1 base for J; bases not matched to a gene: 3. This CDR3 contains 15 residues.

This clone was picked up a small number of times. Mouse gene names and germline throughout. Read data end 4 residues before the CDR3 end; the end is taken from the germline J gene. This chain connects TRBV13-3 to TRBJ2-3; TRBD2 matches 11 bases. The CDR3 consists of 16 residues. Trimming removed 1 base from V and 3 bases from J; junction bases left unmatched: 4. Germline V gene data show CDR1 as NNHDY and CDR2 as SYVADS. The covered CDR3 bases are TGTGCCAGCAGTGATCCCCGGACTGGGGGGGCAGAA. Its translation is CASSDPRTGGAE. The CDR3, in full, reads CASSDPRTGGAETLYF.

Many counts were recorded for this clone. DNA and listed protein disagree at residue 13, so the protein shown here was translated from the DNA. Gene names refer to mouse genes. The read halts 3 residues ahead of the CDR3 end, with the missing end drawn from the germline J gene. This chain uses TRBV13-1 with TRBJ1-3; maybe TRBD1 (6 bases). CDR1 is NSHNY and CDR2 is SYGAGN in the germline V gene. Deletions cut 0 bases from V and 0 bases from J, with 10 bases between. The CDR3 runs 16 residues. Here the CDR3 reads CASSDDQGNSGNTLYF. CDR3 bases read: TGTGCCAGCAGTGATGATCAGGGGAATTCTGGAAATACG.

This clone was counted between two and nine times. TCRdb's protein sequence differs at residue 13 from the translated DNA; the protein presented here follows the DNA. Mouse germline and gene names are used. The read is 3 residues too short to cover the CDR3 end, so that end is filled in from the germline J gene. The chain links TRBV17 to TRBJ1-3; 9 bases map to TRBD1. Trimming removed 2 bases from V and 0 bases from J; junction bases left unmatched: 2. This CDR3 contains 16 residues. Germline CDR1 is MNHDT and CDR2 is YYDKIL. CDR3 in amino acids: CASSRRDRDSGNTLYF. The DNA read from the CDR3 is TGTGCTAGCAGTAGACGGGACAGGGATTCTGGAAATACG.

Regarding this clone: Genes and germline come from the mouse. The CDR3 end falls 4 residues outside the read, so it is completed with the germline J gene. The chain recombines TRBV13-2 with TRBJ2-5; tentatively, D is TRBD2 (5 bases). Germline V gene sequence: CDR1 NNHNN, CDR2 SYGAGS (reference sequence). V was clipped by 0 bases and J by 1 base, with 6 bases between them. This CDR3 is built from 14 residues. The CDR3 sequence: CASGDELDQDTQYF. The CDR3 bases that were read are TGTGCCAGCGGTGATGAACTGGACCAAGAC.

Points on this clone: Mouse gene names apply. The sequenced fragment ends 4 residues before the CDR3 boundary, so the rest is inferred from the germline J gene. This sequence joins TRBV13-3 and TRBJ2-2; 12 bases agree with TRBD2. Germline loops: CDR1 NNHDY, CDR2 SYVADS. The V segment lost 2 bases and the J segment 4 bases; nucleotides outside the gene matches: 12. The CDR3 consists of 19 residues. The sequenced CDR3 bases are TGTGCCAGCAGTGACCCAGCCGGGACTGGGGGGTCGAGCACCGGG. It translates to CASSDPAGTGGSSTG. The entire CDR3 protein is CASSDPAGTGGSSTGQLYF.

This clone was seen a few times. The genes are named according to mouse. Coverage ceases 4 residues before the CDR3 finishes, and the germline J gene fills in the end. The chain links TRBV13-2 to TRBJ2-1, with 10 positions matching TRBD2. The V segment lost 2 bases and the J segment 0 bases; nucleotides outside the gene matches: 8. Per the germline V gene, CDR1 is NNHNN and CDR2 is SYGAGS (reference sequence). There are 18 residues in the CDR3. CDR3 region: CASGEVLGGADNYAEQFF. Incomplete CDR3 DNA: TGTGCCAGCGGTGAAGTACTGGGGGGGGCGGATAACTATGCT.

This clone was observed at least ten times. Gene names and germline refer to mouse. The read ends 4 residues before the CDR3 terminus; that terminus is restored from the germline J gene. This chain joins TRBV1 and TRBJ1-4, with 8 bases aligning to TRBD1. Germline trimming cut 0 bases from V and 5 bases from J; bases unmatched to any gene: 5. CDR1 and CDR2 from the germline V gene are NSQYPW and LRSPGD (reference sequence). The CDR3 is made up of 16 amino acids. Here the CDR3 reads CTCSAEERTGNERLFF. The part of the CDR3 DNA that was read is TGCACCTGCAGTGCAGAGGAAAGGACAGGGAACGAA.

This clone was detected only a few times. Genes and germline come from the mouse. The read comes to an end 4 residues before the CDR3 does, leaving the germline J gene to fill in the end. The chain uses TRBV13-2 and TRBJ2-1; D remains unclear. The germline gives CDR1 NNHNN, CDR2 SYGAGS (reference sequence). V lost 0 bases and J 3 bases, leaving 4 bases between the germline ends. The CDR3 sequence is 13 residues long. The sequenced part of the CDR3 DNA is TGTGCCAGCGGTGATGCACTCTATGCT. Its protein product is CASGDALYA. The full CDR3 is CASGDALYAEQFF.

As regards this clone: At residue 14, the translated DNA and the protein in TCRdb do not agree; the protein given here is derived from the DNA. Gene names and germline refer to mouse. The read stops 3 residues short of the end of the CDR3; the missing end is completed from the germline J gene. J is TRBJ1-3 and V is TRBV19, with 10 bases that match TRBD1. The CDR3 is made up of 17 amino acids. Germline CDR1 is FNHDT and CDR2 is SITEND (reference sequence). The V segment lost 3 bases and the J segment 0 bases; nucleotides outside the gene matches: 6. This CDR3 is CASSTPDRGNSGNTLYF. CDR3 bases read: TGTGCCAGCAGTACCCCGGACAGGGGGAATTCTGGAAATACG.

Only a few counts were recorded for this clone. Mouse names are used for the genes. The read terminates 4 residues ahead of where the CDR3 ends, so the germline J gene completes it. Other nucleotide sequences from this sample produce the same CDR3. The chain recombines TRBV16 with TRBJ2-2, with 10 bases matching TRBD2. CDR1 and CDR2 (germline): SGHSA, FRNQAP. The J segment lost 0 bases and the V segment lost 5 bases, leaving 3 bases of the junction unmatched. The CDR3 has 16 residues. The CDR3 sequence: CASSLGLGANTGQLYF. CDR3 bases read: TGTGCAAGCAGCCTAGGACTGGGGGCAAACACCGGG.

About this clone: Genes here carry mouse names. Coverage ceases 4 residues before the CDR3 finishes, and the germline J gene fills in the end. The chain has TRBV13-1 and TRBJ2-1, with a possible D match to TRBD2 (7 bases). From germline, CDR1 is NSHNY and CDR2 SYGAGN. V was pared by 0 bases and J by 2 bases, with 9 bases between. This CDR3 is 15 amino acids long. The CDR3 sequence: CASSDDGGHYAEQFF. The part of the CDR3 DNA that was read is TGTGCCAGCAGTGATGATGGGGGGCACTATGCT.

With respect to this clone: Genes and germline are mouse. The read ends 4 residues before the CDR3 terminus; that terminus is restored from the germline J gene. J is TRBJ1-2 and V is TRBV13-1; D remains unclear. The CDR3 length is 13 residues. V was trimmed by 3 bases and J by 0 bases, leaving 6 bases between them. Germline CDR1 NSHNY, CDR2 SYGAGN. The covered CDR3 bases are TGTGCCAGCAGTGGACACCCAAACTCC. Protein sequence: CASSGHPNS. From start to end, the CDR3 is CASSGHPNSDYTF.

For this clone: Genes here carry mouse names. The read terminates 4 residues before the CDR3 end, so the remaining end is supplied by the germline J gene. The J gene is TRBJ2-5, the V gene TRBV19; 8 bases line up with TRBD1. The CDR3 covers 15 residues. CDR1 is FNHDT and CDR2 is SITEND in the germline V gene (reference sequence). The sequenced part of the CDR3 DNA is TGTGCCAGCAGTCCTCGACAGGGGAGAAGAGAC. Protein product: CASSPRQGRRD. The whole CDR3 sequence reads CASSPRQGRRDTQYF.

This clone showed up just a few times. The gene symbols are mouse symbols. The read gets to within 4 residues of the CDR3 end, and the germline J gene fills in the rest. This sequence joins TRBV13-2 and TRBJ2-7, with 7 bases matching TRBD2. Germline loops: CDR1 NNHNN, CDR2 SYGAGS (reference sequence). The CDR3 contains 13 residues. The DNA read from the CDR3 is TGTGCCAGCGGCCTCTGGGGGAATTAT. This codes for CASGLWGNY. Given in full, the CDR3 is CASGLWGNYEQYF.

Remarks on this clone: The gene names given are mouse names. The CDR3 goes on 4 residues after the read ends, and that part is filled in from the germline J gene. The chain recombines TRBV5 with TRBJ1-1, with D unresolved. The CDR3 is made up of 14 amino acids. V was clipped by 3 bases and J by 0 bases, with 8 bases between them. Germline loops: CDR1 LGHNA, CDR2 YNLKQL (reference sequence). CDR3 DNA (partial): TGTGCCAGCAGCCATACAGATGCAAACACA. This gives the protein CASSHTDANT. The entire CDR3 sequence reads CASSHTDANTEVFF.

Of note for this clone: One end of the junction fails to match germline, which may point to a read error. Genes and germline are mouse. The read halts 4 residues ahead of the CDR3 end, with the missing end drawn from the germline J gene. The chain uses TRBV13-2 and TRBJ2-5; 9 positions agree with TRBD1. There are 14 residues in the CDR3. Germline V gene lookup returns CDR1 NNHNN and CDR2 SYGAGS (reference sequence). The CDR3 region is CASGDRDREDTQYF. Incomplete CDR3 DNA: TGTGCTAGCGGTGACCGGGACAGGGAAGAC.

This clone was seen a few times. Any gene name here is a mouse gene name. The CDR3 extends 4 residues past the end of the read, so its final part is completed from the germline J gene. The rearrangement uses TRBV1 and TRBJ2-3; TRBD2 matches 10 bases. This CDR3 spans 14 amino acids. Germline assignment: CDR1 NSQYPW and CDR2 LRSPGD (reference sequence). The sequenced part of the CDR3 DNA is TGCACCTGCAGTGCCCGACTGGGGGGAGAA. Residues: CTCSARLGGE. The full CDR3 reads CTCSARLGGETLYF.

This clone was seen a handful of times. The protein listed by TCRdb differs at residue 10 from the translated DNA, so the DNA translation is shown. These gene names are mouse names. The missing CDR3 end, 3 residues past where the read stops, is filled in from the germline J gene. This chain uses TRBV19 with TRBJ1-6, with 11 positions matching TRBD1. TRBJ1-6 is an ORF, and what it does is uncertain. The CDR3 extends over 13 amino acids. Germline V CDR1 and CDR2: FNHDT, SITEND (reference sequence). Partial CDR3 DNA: TGTGCCAGCAGTATTGGGACAGGGGGGGGC. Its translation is CASSIGTGGG. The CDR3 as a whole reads CASSIGTGGGLYF.

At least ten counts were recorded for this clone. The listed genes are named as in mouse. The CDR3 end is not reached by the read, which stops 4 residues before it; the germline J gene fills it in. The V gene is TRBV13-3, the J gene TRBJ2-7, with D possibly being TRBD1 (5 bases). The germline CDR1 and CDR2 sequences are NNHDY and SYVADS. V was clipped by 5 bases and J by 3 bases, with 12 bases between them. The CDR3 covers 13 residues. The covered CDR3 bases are TGTGCCAGCAGGCCCCGGACAATCTAT. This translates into CASRPRTIY. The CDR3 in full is CASRPRTIYEQYF.

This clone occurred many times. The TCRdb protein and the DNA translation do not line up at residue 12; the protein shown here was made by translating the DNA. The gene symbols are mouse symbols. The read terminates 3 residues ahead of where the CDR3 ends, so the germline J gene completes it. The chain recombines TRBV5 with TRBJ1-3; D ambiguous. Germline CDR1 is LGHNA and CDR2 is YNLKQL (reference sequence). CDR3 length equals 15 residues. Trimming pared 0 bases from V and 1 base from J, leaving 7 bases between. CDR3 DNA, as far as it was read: TGTGCCAGCAGCCAAGAAGGCAGGTCTGGAAATACG. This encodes CASSQEGRSGNT. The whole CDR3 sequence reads CASSQEGRSGNTLYF.

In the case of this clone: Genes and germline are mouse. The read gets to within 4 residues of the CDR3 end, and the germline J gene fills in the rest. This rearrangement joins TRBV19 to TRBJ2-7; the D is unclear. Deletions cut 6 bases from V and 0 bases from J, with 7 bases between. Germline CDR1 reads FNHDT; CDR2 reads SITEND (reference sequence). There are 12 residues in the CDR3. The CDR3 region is CASTESSYEQYF. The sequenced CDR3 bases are TGTGCCAGCACAGAGAGCTCCTAT.

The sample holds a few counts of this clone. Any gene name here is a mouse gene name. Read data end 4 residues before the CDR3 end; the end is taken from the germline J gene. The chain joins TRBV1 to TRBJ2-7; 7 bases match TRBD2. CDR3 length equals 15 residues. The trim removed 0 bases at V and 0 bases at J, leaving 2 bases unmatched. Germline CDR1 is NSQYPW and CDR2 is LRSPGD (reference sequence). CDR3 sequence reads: CTCSAELGSSYEQYF. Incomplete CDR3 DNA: TGCACCTGCAGTGCAGAACTGGGGAGCTCCTAT.

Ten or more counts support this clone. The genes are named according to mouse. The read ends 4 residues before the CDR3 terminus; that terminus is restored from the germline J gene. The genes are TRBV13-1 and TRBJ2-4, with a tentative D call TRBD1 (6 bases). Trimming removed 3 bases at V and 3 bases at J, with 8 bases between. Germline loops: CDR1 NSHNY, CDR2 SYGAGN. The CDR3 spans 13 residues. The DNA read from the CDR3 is TGTGCCAGCAGTGGGGGACAACAAAAC. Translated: CASSGGQQN. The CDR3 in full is CASSGGQQNTLYF.

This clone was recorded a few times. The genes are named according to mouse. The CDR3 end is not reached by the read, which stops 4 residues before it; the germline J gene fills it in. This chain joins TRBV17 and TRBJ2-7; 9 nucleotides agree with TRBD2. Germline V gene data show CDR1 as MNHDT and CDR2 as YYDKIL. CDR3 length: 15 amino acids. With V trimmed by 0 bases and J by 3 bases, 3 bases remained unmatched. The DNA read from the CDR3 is TGTGCTAGCAGTAGAGATTTGGGGGGGCGCTAT. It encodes CASSRDLGGRY. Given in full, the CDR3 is CASSRDLGGRYEQYF.

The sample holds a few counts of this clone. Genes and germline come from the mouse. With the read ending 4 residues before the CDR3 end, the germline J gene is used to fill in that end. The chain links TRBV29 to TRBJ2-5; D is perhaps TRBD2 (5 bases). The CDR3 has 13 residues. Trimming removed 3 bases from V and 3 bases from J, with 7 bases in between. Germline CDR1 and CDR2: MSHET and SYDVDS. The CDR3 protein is CASSLWGQDTQYF. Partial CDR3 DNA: TGTGCTAGCAGTTTGTGGGGTCAAGAC.

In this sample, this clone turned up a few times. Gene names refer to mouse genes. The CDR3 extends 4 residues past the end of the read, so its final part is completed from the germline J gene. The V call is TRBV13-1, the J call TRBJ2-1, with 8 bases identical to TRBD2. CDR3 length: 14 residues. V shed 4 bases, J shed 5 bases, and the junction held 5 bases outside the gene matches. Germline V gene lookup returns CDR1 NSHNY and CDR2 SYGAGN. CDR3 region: CASSFWGDDAEQFF. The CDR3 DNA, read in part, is TGTGCCAGCAGTTTCTGGGGGGACGATGCT.

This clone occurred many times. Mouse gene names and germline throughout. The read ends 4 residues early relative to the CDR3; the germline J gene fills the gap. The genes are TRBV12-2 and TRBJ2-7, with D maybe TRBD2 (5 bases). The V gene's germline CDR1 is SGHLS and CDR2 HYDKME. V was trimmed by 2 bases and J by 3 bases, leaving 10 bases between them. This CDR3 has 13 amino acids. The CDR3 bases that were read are TGTGCCAGCTCTCCCGGACTCCACTAT. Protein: CASSPGLHY. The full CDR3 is CASSPGLHYEQYF. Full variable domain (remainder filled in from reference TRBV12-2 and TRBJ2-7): NSGVVQSPRYIIKGKGERSILKCIPISGHLSVAWYQQTQGQELKFFIQHYDKMERDKGNLPSRFSVQQFDDYHSEMNMSALELEDSAVYFCASSPGLHYEQYFGPGTRLTVL.

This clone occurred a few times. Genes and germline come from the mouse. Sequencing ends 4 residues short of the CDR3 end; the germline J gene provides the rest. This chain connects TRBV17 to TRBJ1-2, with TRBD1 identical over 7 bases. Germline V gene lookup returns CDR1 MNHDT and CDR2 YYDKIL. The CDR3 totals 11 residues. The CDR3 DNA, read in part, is TGTGCTAGCAGTACAGGGGGC. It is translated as CASSTGG. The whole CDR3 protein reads CASSTGGDYTF.

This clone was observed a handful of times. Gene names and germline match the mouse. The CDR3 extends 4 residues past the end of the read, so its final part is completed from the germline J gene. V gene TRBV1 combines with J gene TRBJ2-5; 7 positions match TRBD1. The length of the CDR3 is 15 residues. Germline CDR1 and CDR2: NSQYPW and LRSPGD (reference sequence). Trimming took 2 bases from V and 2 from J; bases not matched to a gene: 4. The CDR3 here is CTCSAHRDSQDTQYF. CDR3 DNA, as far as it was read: TGCACCTGCAGTGCACACCGGGACAGCCAAGAC.